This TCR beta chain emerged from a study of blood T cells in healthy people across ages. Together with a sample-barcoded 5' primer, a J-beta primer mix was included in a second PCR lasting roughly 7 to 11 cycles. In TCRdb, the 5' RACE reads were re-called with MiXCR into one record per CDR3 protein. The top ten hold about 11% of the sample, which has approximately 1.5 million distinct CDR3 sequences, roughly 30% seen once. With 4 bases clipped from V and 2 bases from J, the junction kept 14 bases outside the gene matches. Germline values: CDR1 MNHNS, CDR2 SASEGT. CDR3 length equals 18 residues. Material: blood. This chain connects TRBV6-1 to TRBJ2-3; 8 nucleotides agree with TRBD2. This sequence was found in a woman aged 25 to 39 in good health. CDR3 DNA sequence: TGTGCCAGCAGTGGCGATCGTAATAGCGGGGCCCTCACAGATACGCAGTATTTT. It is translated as CASSGDRNSGALTDTQYF.